This T cell receptor beta chain is drawn from a study of T cell changes during pregnancy in multiple sclerosis. TCRdb keeps only in-frame clones here, not all; method: immunoSEQ multiplex PCR. The table includes about 33,000 clones, approximately 91% detected once. The germline V and J ends were trimmed by 7 bases and 3 bases, with 13 bases remaining between them. The CDR3 consists of 15 residues. CDR1 and CDR2 (germline): LNHDA, SQIVND (reference sequence). The clonotype comes from a female donor in good health, enrolled as a control in a pregnancy study. The V gene is TRBV19, the J gene TRBJ2-6; a possible D gene is TRBD2 (5 bases). This sample comprised CD4+ T cells from peripheral blood mononuclear cells, obtained in the third trimester of pregnancy. For the CDR3, the DNA is TGTGCCAGTATATGGACCGGAGGTGGGGCCAACGTCCTGACTTTC. This encodes CASIWTGGGANVLTF.